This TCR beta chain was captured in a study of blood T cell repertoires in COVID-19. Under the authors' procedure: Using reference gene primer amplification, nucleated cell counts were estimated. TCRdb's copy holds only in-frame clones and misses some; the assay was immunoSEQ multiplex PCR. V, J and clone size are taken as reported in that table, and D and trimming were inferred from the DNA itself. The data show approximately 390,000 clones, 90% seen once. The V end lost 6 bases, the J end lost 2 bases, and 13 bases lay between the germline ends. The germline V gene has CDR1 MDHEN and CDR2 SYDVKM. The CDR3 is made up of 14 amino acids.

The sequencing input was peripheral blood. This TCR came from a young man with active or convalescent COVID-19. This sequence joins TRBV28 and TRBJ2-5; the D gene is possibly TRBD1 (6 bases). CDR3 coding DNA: TGTGCCAGCAGCCCGATCCAGGGGCAAGAGACCCAGTACTTC. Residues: CASSPIQGQETQYF.